The source of this T cell receptor (beta chain) is a study of blood T cells in healthy people across ages. Findings of the study overall: Estimated diversity, derived from one million T cells, was regarded as an underestimate.

Note on this clonotype: Its cognate antigen is unknown.

There are 12 residues in the CDR3. CDR1 is SQVTM and CDR2 is ANQGSEA in the germline V gene. With a J-beta primer mix and a sample-barcoded 5' primer, a second PCR ran about 7 to 12 cycles. Every cDNA molecule bore a tag from a template-switch adaptor containing 12 random nucleotides. Via MiXCR, TCRdb re-called the 5' RACE reads, giving one row per CDR3 protein. The sample contains about 1.8 million distinct CDR3 sequences, about 49% of which appear only once. The specimen sequenced was blood. The clonotype was recovered from a middle-aged woman in good health. The V call is TRBV29-1, the J call TRBJ2-1; D gene unclear. The J call may not be correct, given that the DNA end is closer to TRBJ2-7. The CDR3 here is CSVEDKLNEQYF. DNA of the CDR3: TGCAGCGTTGAAGATAAATTAAATGAGCAGTACTTC.